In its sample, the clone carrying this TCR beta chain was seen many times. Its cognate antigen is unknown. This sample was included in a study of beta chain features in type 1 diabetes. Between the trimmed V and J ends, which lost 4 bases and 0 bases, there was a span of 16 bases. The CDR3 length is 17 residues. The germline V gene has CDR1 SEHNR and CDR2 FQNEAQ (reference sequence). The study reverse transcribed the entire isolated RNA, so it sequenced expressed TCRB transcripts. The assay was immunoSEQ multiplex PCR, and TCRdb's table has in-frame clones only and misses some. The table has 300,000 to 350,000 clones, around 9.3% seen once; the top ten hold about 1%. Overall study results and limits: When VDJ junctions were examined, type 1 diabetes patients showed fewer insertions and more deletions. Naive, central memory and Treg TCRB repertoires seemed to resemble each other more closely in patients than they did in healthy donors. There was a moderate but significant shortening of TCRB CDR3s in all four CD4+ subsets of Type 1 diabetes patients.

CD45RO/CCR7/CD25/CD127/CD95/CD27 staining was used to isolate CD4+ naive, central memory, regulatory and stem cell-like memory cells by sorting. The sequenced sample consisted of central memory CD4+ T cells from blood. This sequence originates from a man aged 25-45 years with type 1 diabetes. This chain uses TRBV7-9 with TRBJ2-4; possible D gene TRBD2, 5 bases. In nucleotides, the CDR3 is TGTGCCAGCAGCTCACCAAGCGGAGATATAGCCAAAAACATTCAGTACTTC. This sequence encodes CASSSPSGDIAKNIQYF.